The rows below give T cell receptor beta chains drawn from one sample of a study of control samples from healthy donors and cancer patients. The method was immunoSEQ multiplex PCR; TCRdb's version includes in-frame clones alone and lacks a portion of them. The table has about 79,000 clones, approximately 93% seen once; the top ten hold roughly 1.2%. Sequencing was carried out using PBMCs. The receptors derive from a middle-aged woman with lung cancer. Each CDR3 is given with its conserved first and last residue.

>TRBJ1-5|TRBV7-8
CASSPQSDFLPQHF
>TRBJ2-7|TRBV4-2
CASSQGGQLYEQYF
>TRBJ1-1|TRBV11-2
CASSLIQRVNTEAFF
>TRBJ1-1|TRBV12-5
CASGLVFEGNTEAFF
>TRBJ2-3|TRBV12-3/TRBV12-4
CASSSDRRDTQYF
>TRBJ2-2|TRBV2
CASSVGTGSGGELFF
>TRBJ1-2|TRBV6-5
CASNVQGDLVGYTF
>TRBJ2-3|TRBV10-3
CAIRRDGLKPTDTQYF
>TRBJ2-2|TRBV18
CASSPEQGLDTGELFF
>TRBJ1-4|TRBV5-1
CASSGAEHEKLFF
>TRBJ2-3|TRBV5-1
CASSVDTDTQYF
>TRBJ2-7|TRBV3-1/TRBV3-2
CASSHKGDEQYF
>TRBJ2-7|TRBV7-2
CASSVLAGGSYEQYF
>TRBJ1-2|TRBV30
CAWSPTGKTYGYTF
>TRBJ2-1|TRBV19
CASRPTGVPEQFF
>TRBJ2-5|TRBV4-1
CASSQVGGLAWETQYF
>TRBJ1-4|TRBV3-1/TRBV3-2
CASSQRGVNEKLFF
>TRBJ1-3|TRBV5-1
CASSLAGTSSGNTIYF